Presented here are 27 T cell receptor beta chains from one specimen sequenced in a study of monozygotic twins with inflammatory bowel disease. Reanalyzing the 5' RACE reads, TCRdb keeps one entry per CDR3 protein, without DNA. The sample table includes 330,000 or so distinct CDR3 sequences. What was sequenced was blood. The source of these receptors is a human donor with ulcerative colitis or Crohn's disease, or a healthy co-twin of an affected twin (not recorded which).

The chain links TRBV28 to TRBJ2-7; the TRBD1 assignment by TCRdb is unverifiable without DNA. Germline V CDR1 and CDR2: MDHEN, SYDVKM. This CDR3 has 12 residues. The CDR3 here is CASSGTGYEQYF.

This rearrangement joins TRBV19 to TRBJ2-2; TCRdb's D call, TRBD1, is unchecked because there is no DNA. CDR1 is LNHDA and CDR2 is SQIVND in the germline V gene (reference sequence). CDR3 length: 15 residues. The CDR3 loop reads CASSIGGTNTGELFF. The full variable domain, with the rest looked up from reference TRBV19 and TRBJ2-2, is DGGITQSPKYLFRKEGQNVTLSCEQNLNHDAMYWYRQDPGQGLRLIYYSQIVNDFQKGDIAEGYSVSREKKESFPLTVTSAQKNPTAFYLCASSIGGTNTGELFFGEGSRLTVL.

The V and J genes are TRBV20-1 and TRBJ2-7. Germline CDR1 reads DFQATT; CDR2 reads SNEGSKA (reference sequence). This CDR3 contains 13 residues. The CDR3 loop reads CSARDFRRDEQYF.

The chain joins TRBV10-3 to TRBJ2-7. CDR3 size: 14 residues. The germline gives CDR1 ENHRY, CDR2 SYGVKD. This chain's CDR3 is CAISESPQTYEQYF.

The chain has TRBV10-1 and TRBJ2-1; TCRdb's D gene call, TRBD2, goes unchecked for lack of DNA. The CDR3 runs to 12 residues. Germline assignment: CDR1 WNHNN and CDR2 SYGVQD (reference sequence). The CDR3 spells CASSVGQGGQFF.

The V gene is TRBV4-3, the J gene TRBJ1-4. CDR1 is LGHNA and CDR2 is YSLEER in the germline V gene. This CDR3 contains 15 residues. CDR3 residues: CASSQTGRINEKLFF.

V gene TRBV19 combines with J gene TRBJ1-3. Germline V gives CDR1 LNHDA, CDR2 SQIVND (reference sequence). CDR3 size: 15 residues. Here the CDR3 reads CASSMNPTGGNTIYF. Combining the CDR3 with reference TRBV19 and TRBJ1-3 gives the whole variable domain DGGITQSPKYLFRKEGQNVTLSCEQNLNHDAMYWYRQDPGQGLRLIYYSQIVNDFQKGDIAEGYSVSREKKESFPLTVTSAQKNPTAFYLCASSMNPTGGNTIYFGEGSWLTVV.

The rearrangement links TRBV5-1 to TRBJ1-5. Germline CDR1 SGHRS, CDR2 YFSETQ. CDR3 size: 13 residues. The CDR3 sequence is CASSLDLNQPQHF.

The chain uses TRBV5-6 and TRBJ2-1; TCRdb picks TRBD2, but there is no DNA to check that call. This CDR3 is built from 15 residues. Germline CDR1 and CDR2: SGHDT and YYEEEE. CDR3 residues: CASSLSGRVHNEQFF.

J is TRBJ2-5 and V is TRBV4-1. CDR1 MGHRA and CDR2 YSYEKL come from the germline V gene. The CDR3 has 15 residues. CDR3 loop: CASSLRWGSQETQYF.

The chain employs TRBV5-4 and TRBJ1-2. Germline V gives CDR1 SGHNT, CDR2 YYREEE (reference sequence). CDR3 length: 14 amino acids. The CDR3: CASSMGLTNYGYTF. Full variable domain (remainder filled in from reference TRBV5-4 and TRBJ1-2): ETGVTQSPTHLIKTRGQQVTLRCSSQSGHNTVSWYQQALGQGPQFIFQYYREEENGRGNFPPRFSGLQFPNYSSELNVNALELDDSALYLCASSMGLTNYGYTFGSGTRLTVV.

This sequence joins TRBV6-1 and TRBJ2-7. Germline lookup yields CDR1 MNHNS and CDR2 SASEGT. The CDR3 runs to 11 residues. The CDR3 loop is CASSTQLEQYF.

The chain couples TRBV20-1 to TRBJ2-7; there is no DNA to check the TCRdb D call of TRBD2. Germline CDR1 DFQATT, CDR2 SNEGSKA (reference sequence). The CDR3 contains 15 residues. The CDR3 sequence: CSARDPAGWSYEQYF.

The chain employs TRBV4-1 and TRBJ2-7; the D call of TRBD2 rests on TCRdb alone, since no DNA is present to check it. The CDR3 has 16 amino acids. The V gene's germline CDR1 is MGHRA and CDR2 YSYEKL. CDR3 amino acids: CASSHAGLAGANEQYF.

The chain joins TRBV4-2 to TRBJ2-1; TCRdb lists TRBD2, though no DNA is available to test this call. The germline gives CDR1 LGHNA, CDR2 YNFKEQ. The CDR3 has 17 amino acids. CDR3 region: CASSQDPGTSSYNEQFF.

The chain combines TRBV6-2 or TRBV6-3 with TRBJ2-3; TCRdb proposes TRBD2, but this gene call is untestable without DNA. The CDR3 consists of 20 residues. CDR1 and CDR2 (germline): MNHEY, SVGEGT. This chain's CDR3 is CASSYLPVLPWGPSTDTQYF.

V and J are TRBV20-1 and TRBJ1-6. Per germline, CDR1 DFQATT and CDR2 SNEGSKA (reference sequence). The CDR3 has 14 amino acids. CDR3 protein: CGGKRAVYNSPLHF.

This chain links TRBV29-1 with TRBJ2-7; absent DNA, TCRdb's TRBD2 call cannot be checked. This CDR3 is 16 amino acids long. Per germline, CDR1 SQVTM and CDR2 ANQGSEA. CDR3 amino acids: CSVEDRKTSGAYEQYF.

The V call is TRBV12-3 or TRBV12-4, the J call TRBJ1-2. This CDR3 comprises 13 residues. The CDR3 protein is CAAKHDLKNGYTF.

This chain joins TRBV20-1 and TRBJ2-5; TCRdb indicates TRBD2, and absent DNA this call remains unverified. CDR1 is DFQATT, CDR2 SNEGSKA, per germline (reference sequence). There are 17 residues in the CDR3. CDR3 protein: CSARSPVRTGTRLTQYF.

This chain joins TRBV12-3 or TRBV12-4 and TRBJ2-3. The CDR3 spans 13 residues. The chain's CDR3 is CASSLDQLNTQYF.

The chain is built from TRBV14 and TRBJ2-1; no DNA is available, so the TRBD1 call from TCRdb remains unchecked. This CDR3 spans 12 amino acids. Germline V gene data show CDR1 as SGHDN and CDR2 as FVKESK. The CDR3 is CASSQVNGAEFF.

The chain is built from TRBV20-1 and TRBJ1-4. In germline, CDR1 is DFQATT, CDR2 SNEGSKA (reference sequence). The CDR3 is made up of 13 amino acids. The CDR3 reads CSARPEGNEKLFF.

The chain combines TRBV11-1 with TRBJ2-1; TCRdb gives TRBD1 as the D gene, but with no DNA this cannot be confirmed. Germline-derived CDR1 and CDR2 are SGHAT and FQDESV (reference sequence). There are 19 residues in the CDR3. CDR3: CASSLAQVIGRDPYNEQFF.

This chain's CDR3 is CASRIKPDRVAYNEQFF. The chain employs TRBV5-4 and TRBJ2-1; the TCRdb D gene call, TRBD1, has no DNA to confirm it. The CDR3 loop spans 17 amino acids. Per germline, CDR1 SGHNT and CDR2 YYREEE (reference sequence).

V gene TRBV5-1 combines with J gene TRBJ2-7; the D gene TCRdb calls, TRBD1, cannot be checked with no DNA. This CDR3 is built from 15 residues. The V gene's germline CDR1 is SGHRS and CDR2 YFSETQ. The CDR3 sequence is CASSWGDREIHEQYF.

The CDR3 sequence: CASSQGGSAFF. The V call is TRBV14, the J call TRBJ1-1. CDR3 length: 11 residues. Per germline, CDR1 SGHDN and CDR2 FVKESK.